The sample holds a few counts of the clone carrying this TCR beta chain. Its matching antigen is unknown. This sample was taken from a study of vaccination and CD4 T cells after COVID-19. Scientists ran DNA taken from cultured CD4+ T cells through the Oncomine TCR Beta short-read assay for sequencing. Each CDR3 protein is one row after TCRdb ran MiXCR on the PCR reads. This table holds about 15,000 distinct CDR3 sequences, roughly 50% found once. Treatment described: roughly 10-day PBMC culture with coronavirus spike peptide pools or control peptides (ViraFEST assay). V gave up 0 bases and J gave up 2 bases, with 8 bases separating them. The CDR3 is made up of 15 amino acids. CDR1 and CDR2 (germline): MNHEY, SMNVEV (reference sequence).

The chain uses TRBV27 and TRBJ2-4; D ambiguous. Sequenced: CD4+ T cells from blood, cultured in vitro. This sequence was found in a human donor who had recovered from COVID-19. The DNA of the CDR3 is TGTGCCAGCAGTTTATCGATGGGGACCAAAAACATTCAGTACTTC. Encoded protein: CASSLSMGTKNIQYF.